The 26 T cell receptor beta chains given below trace back to one sample, sequenced in a study of T cells in Graves' hyperthyroidism and ophthalmopathy. Authors of the study amplified TCR beta CDR3 regions from RNA transcripts. TCR CDR3 regions were first amplified by RT-PCR with HTBI primers. MiXCR was run by TCRdb on the multiplex PCR reads, yielding one entry per CDR3 protein. The sample has roughly 740,000 distinct CDR3 sequences, about 17% seen once. The sequenced sample was blood. All receptors come from a man aged 18-30 years with Graves' hyperthyroidism.

The rearrangement joins TRBV5-6 to TRBJ2-7; the D call may be TRBD1 or TRBD2 (5 bases each). The CDR3 runs 14 residues. The germline CDR1 and CDR2 sequences are SGHDT and YYEEEE. V was pared by 2 bases and J by 3 bases, with 12 bases between. CDR3 amino acids: CASSFRGPVYEQYF. The CDR3 nucleotides are TGTGCCAGCAGCTTTAGGGGACCGGTCTACGAGCAGTACTTC.

V usage is TRBV20-1 and J usage is TRBJ1-1; D is undetermined. V lost 1 base and J lost 6, with 12 bases in between. The CDR3 contains 13 residues. Germline V gene lookup returns CDR1 DFQATT and CDR2 SNEGSKA (reference sequence). The CDR3: CSARGLSRPEAFF. The CDR3, as DNA: TGCAGTGCTAGAGGTCTCAGTCGTCCTGAAGCTTTCTTT.

This clonotype appeared a few times. The V call is TRBV6-2 or TRBV6-3, the J call TRBJ1-3; D gene uncertain. CDR1 MNHEY and CDR2 SVGEGT come from the germline V gene. CDR3 size: 13 residues. The ends were cut back, 8 bases at V and 0 bases at J, with 8 bases in the middle. CDR3 sequence: CASGRHSGNTIYF. In DNA, the CDR3 is TGTGCCAGCGGACGGCACTCTGGAAACACCATATATTTT.

This chain uses TRBV10-3 with TRBJ2-7; no clear D. The CDR3 spans 15 residues. Germline assignment: CDR1 ENHRY and CDR2 SYGVKD. With 2 bases removed from V and 1 base from J, the gap between germline ends came to 12 bases. The CDR3 protein is CAISETSRGSYEQYF. The CDR3 DNA follows: TGTGCCATCAGTGAGACAAGTCGTGGATCCTACGAGCAGTACTTC.

There are a few counts of this clonotype. This sequence joins TRBV6-6 and TRBJ2-7; perhaps TRBD1 as D (6 bases). The V end lost 0 bases, the J end lost 0 bases, and 9 bases lay between the germline ends. Looked up from germline, CDR1 is MNHNY and CDR2 is SVGAGI (reference sequence). The CDR3 is 15 residues long. CDR3 sequence reads: CASSYSGTYSYEQYF. The CDR3 DNA reads TGTGCCAGCAGTTACTCCGGGACATACTCCTACGAGCAGTACTTC.

This clonotype was found many times. The V gene is TRBV6-1, the J gene TRBJ2-7; 10 bases are shared with TRBD2. The V segment lost 4 bases and the J segment 7 bases; nucleotides outside the gene matches: 10. The CDR3 extends over 15 amino acids. Looked up from germline, CDR1 is MNHNS and CDR2 is SASEGT. DNA for the CDR3: TGTGCCAGCAGTGGGGATCCGAGCGGGAGGGAAGAGCAGTACTTC. This encodes CASSGDPSGREEQYF.

In its sample, this clonotype was seen many times. The DNA for the CDR3 is TGTGCAACCCTAGGGGAGGACTCTACGACCTGGTACTATGGCTACACCTTC. This translates into CATLGEDSTTWYYGYTF. The chain carries TRBV28 and TRBJ1-2, with TRBD1 as a possible D gene (5 bases). Germline CDR1 MDHEN, CDR2 SYDVKM. The CDR3 loop spans 17 amino acids.

This clonotype was counted a few times. The chain links TRBV12-3 or TRBV12-4 to TRBJ1-1; TRBD1 is a possible D gene (6 bases). This CDR3 has 14 residues. V lost 7 bases and J lost 2, with 14 bases in between. The CDR3 protein is CASTWTEVNTEAFF. The CDR3 bases are TGTGCCAGCACCTGGACAGAAGTCAACACTGAAGCTTTCTTT.

The rearrangement joins TRBV18 to TRBJ2-7; D possibly corresponds to TRBD1 (6 bases). Germline values: CDR1 KGHSH, CDR2 LQKENI. CDR3 size: 16 residues. V was clipped by 3 bases and J by 1 base, with 16 bases between them. The CDR3 DNA reads as TGTGCCAGCTCACCGCAACAGGGTTTGCGTTCCTACGAGCAGTACTTC. Translated, it gives CASSPQQGLRSYEQYF.

In its sample, this clonotype was seen many times. The chain is built from TRBV18 and TRBJ2-7, with a tentative D call TRBD1 (5 bases). CDR3 length equals 14 residues. Per germline, CDR1 KGHSH and CDR2 LQKENI. Trimming removed 2 bases from V and 0 bases from J, with 8 bases in between. The CDR3 region has the DNA TGTGCCAGCTCACCAGTGACAGACTCCTACGAGCAGTACTTC. Translation: CASSPVTDSYEQYF.

This clonotype was counted many times. The genes are TRBV27 and TRBJ1-6; 7 bases are shared with TRBD1. Germline-derived CDR1 and CDR2 are MNHEY and SMNVEV (reference sequence). The V and J ends lost 7 bases and 10 bases, in that order; junction bases with no gene match: 10. The CDR3 runs 14 residues. CDR3 DNA sequence: TGTGCCAGCACCTCGACAGGGAAGGTATCACCCCTCCACTTT. Protein product: CASTSTGKVSPLHF.

The rearrangement joins TRBV20-1 to TRBJ2-7, with D unclear. The CDR3 is 13 residues long. V was cut by 5 bases and J by 9 bases, with 20 bases left in between. From germline, CDR1 is DFQATT and CDR2 SNEGSKA (reference sequence). The CDR3 nucleotides are TGCAGTGCTCAATCCCTCCCAGAGTCGGCGCAGTACTTC. Its protein product is CSAQSLPESAQYF.

This clonotype was seen many times. The chain recombines TRBV6-2 or TRBV6-3 with TRBJ2-7; 7 bases fit TRBD2. The CDR3 has 16 amino acids. CDR1 is MNHEY, CDR2 SVGEGT, per germline. Unmatched junction bases numbered 17, after V lost 7 bases and J lost 5 bases. The CDR3 protein is CASTRFPTSATHEQYF. CDR3 nucleotides: TGTGCCAGCACCCGCTTCCCAACTAGCGCCACCCACGAGCAGTACTTC.

V gene TRBV11-2 combines with J gene TRBJ2-5; 9 bases agree with TRBD1. CDR1 and CDR2 (germline): SGHAT, FQNNGV. Germline trimming cut 4 bases from V and 3 bases from J; bases unmatched to any gene: 9. The CDR3 loop spans 16 amino acids. Here the CDR3 reads CASSSRTGVLEETQYF. The CDR3 nucleotides read TGTGCCAGCAGCTCTAGGACAGGGGTTTTGGAAGAGACCCAGTACTTC.

This clonotype was counted only a few times. The rearrangement links TRBV20-1 to TRBJ2-2; TRBD2 matches 10 bases. Germline loops: CDR1 DFQATT, CDR2 SNEGSKA (reference sequence). With 1 base clipped from V and 7 bases from J, the junction kept 9 bases outside the gene matches. The length of the CDR3 is 16 residues. The CDR3 region is CSARVGLAGVNGELFF. In DNA, the CDR3 is TGCAGTGCTAGAGTTGGCCTAGCGGGAGTAAACGGGGAGCTGTTTTTT.

This clonotype was observed at least ten times. The J gene is TRBJ2-6, the V gene TRBV18; the D gene is possibly TRBD2 (5 bases). This CDR3 comprises 17 residues. Germline CDR1 KGHSH, CDR2 LQKENI. The V end was cut by 0 bases, the J end by 0 bases, with 9 bases between. The CDR3 nucleotides are TGTGCCAGCTCACCACCGACTACAGCCTCTGGGGCCAACGTCCTGACTTTC. Protein sequence: CASSPPTTASGANVLTF.

This clonotype was counted ten times or more. The chain links TRBV5-8 to TRBJ1-5, with D unresolved. Between the trimmed V and J ends, which lost 6 bases and 3 bases, there was a span of 10 bases. Germline V gene lookup returns CDR1 SGHTS and CDR2 YDEGEE. This CDR3 comprises 13 residues. CDR3 residues: CASTQTANQPQHF. CDR3 bases: TGTGCCAGCACCCAGACGGCCAATCAGCCCCAGCATTTT.

The V gene is TRBV27, the J gene TRBJ2-7, with D uncertain. Trimming removed 5 bases at V and 6 bases at J, with 14 bases between. CDR1 and CDR2 from the germline V gene are MNHEY and SMNVEV (reference sequence). The CDR3 is 13 residues long. This CDR3 reads CASSLFPVTEQYF. As DNA, the CDR3 is TGTGCCAGCAGTCTCTTCCCCGTAACCGAGCAGTACTTC.

There are a few counts of this clonotype. This chain connects TRBV18 to TRBJ2-7, with 10 bases fitting TRBD2. CDR1 is KGHSH, CDR2 LQKENI, per germline. The trim removed 6 bases at V and 6 bases at J, leaving 8 bases unmatched. The CDR3 extends over 14 amino acids. CDR3: CASSLQGLASEQYF. Here the CDR3 DNA reads TGTGCCAGCTCCCTCCAGGGACTAGCGAGCGAGCAGTACTTC.

This clonotype was counted only a few times. This chain uses TRBV27 with TRBJ1-1; TRBD1 agrees at 12 bases. The length of the CDR3 is 14 residues. Per germline, CDR1 MNHEY and CDR2 SMNVEV (reference sequence). The V segment lost 8 bases and the J segment 7 bases; nucleotides outside the gene matches: 8. CDR3 residues: CASAYRDRGREAFF. For the CDR3, the DNA is TGTGCCAGCGCCTATAGGGACAGGGGGCGTGAAGCTTTCTTT.

The table lists this clonotype with a count of one. The junction departs from germline at one end; a sequencing error may be responsible. This rearrangement joins TRBV5-5 to TRBJ2-7; TRBD1 matches 7 bases. Germline CDR1 is SGHKS and CDR2 is YYEKEE (reference sequence). CDR3 length: 15 residues. CDR3 region: CTSSSTGVSSYEQYF. CDR3 DNA: TGTACCAGCAGCTCAACAGGGGTTAGCTCCTACGAGCAGTACTTC.

This clonotype was seen ten or more times. This sequence joins TRBV19 and TRBJ1-2; no clear D. CDR3 size: 11 residues. Germline loops: CDR1 LNHDA, CDR2 SQIVND (reference sequence). The V end lost 6 bases, the J end lost 5 bases, and 7 bases lay between the germline ends. The CDR3 nucleotides read TGTGCCAGTAGGGAACGATATGGCTACACCTTC. Encoded protein: CASRERYGYTF.

The sample holds a few counts of this clonotype. A much more abundant neighbour one base away suggests this may be a read error. V is TRBV5-1 and J is TRBJ2-1; D gene unclear. This CDR3 is built from 13 residues. The V gene's germline CDR1 is SGHRS and CDR2 YFSETQ. With 3 bases removed from V and 3 bases from J, the gap between germline ends came to 7 bases. In DNA, the CDR3 is TGCGCCAGCAGCTGGGTCAGCTACAATGAGCAGTTCTTC. Residues: CASSWVSYNEQFF.

The CDR3 DNA is TGCAGTGCTAGAGATCTCCTTACAGGGGGCTCCGGGGAGCTGTTTTTT. It yields the protein CSARDLLTGGSGELFF. The rearrangement links TRBV20-1 to TRBJ2-2; 9 bases agree with TRBD1. CDR3 length: 16 residues. Germline V gene lookup returns CDR1 DFQATT and CDR2 SNEGSKA (reference sequence). The V segment lost 0 bases and the J segment 6 bases; nucleotides outside the gene matches: 8.

This clonotype was found once. Since a much larger clone is just one base distant, this may be a read error. V gene TRBV12-3 or TRBV12-4 combines with J gene TRBJ2-1; TRBD1 or TRBD2 may be the D gene (5 bases each). V lost 0 bases and J 6 bases, leaving 24 bases between the germline ends. The CDR3 runs to 19 residues. CDR3 sequence (DNA): TGTGCCAGCAGTTTAGCGAGCCCCAACCGGGGCGGCCCCTGCAATGAGCAGTTCTTC. Protein sequence: CASSLASPNRGGPCNEQFF.

This clonotype was seen a few times. The rearrangement joins TRBV28 to TRBJ2-2; perhaps D is TRBD1 or TRBD2 (5 bases each). The germline V and J ends were trimmed by 3 bases and 4 bases, with 9 bases remaining between them. The CDR3 totals 14 residues. Germline V gene lookup returns CDR1 MDHEN and CDR2 SYDVKM. Written as DNA, the CDR3 is TGTGCCAGCAGTTTCGAGGGGAGCACCGGGGAGCTGTTTTTT. Its translation is CASSFEGSTGELFF.